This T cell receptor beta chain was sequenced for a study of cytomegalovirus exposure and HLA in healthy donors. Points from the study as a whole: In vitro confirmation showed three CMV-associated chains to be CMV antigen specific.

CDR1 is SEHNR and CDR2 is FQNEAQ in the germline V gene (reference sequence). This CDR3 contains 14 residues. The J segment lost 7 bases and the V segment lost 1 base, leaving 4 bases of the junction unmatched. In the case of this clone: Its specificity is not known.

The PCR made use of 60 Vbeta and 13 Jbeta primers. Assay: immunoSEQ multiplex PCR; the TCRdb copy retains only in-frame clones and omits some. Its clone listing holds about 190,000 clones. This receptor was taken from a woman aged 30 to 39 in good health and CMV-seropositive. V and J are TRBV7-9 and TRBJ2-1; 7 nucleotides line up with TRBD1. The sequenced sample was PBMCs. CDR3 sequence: CASSLGDSRNEQFF. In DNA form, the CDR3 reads TGTGCCAGCAGCTTAGGGGACAGCCGGAATGAGCAGTTCTTC.